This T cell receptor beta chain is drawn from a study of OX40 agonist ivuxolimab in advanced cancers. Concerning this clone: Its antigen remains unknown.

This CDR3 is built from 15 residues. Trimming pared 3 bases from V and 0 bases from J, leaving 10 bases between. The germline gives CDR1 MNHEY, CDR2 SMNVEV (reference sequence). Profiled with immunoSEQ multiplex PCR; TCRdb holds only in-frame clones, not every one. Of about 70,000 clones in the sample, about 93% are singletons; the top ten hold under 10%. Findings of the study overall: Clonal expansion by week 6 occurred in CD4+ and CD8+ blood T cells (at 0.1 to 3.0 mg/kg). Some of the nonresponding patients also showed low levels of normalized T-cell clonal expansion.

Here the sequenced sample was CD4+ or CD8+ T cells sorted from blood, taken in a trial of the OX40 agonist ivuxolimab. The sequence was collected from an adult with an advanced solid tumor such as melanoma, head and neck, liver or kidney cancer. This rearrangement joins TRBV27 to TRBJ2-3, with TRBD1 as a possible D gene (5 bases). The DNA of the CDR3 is TGTGCCAGCAGTTTGGGGCCTTATAGCACAGATACGCAGTATTTT. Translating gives CASSLGPYSTDTQYF.